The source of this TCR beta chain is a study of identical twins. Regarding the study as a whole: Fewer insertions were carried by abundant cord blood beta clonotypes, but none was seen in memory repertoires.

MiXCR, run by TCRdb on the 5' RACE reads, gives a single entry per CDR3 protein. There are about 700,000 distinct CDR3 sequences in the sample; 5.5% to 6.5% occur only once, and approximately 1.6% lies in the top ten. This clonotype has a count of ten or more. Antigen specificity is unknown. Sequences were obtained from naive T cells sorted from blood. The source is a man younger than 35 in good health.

For the CDR3, the DNA is TGTGCCAGCAGCTTGGTGTGGGGTGGTCCTTCCTACGAGCAGTACTTC. As protein: CASSLVWGGPSYEQYF. This chain uses TRBV5-6 with TRBJ2-7; D remains ambiguous. Trimming removed 0 bases at V and 1 base at J, with 14 bases between. Germline V gives CDR1 SGHDT, CDR2 YYEEEE. The CDR3 is 16 amino acids.